These 8 T cell receptor beta chains were all obtained from the same sample, sequenced in a study of T cell changes during pregnancy in multiple sclerosis. This table comes from immunoSEQ multiplex PCR, and its TCRdb copy is limited to in-frame clones, with some not included. The sample has under 30,000 clones; 89% are singletons. The specimen comprised CD8+ T cells from peripheral blood mononuclear cells, sampled after pregnancy. The receptors originated from a female donor with multiple sclerosis, enrolled in a pregnancy study.

Worth noting for this clone: An end of the junction does not agree with germline; a read error may underlie this. The V gene is TRBV4-1, the J gene TRBJ2-1, with D uncertain. The CDR3 extends over 13 amino acids. The germline gives CDR1 MGHRA, CDR2 YSYEKL. The CDR3 sequence: CASSQDSYNGQFF. The CDR3 bases are TGCGCCAGCAGCCAAGATAGCTACAATGGGCAGTTCTTC.

This chain links TRBV29-1 with TRBJ2-2, with 8 bases matching TRBD2. Germline CDR1 is SQVTM and CDR2 is ANQGSEA. The CDR3 contains 16 residues. V was pared by 0 bases and J by 5 bases, with 8 bases of the junction left unmatched. CDR3 amino acids: CSVEDLGAGDTGELFF. The CDR3 DNA sequence: TGCAGCGTTGAAGATTTAGGAGCGGGAGATACCGGGGAGCTGTTTTTT.

The sample holds one count of this clone. The chain recombines TRBV7-9 with TRBJ2-1; 8 bases align to TRBD1. The CDR3 spans 13 residues. The germline V gene encodes CDR1 SEHNR and CDR2 FQNEAQ (reference sequence). Trimming took 6 bases from V and 8 from J; bases not matched to a gene: 6. DNA of the CDR3: TGTGCCAGCAGAGGACAGGGTGTGTATGAGCAGTTCTTC. Translating it yields CASRGQGVYEQFF. Variable domain in full (rest from reference TRBV7-9 and TRBJ2-1): DTGVSQNPRHKITKRGQNVTFRCDPISEHNRLYWYRQTLGQGPEFLTYFQNEAQLEKSRLLSDRFSAERPKGSFSTLEIQRTEQGDSAMYLCASRGQGVYEQFFGPGTRLTVL.

This clone appeared a single time. CDR3 residues: CASSFARLAGSSTDTQYF. The CDR3 bases are TGTGCCAGCAGCTTCGCTCGACTAGCGGGAAGTAGCACAGATACGCAGTATTTT. The chain combines TRBV7-8 with TRBJ2-3, with TRBD2 matching 11 bases. Trimming cost V 3 bases and J 0 bases; bases outside gene matches: 8. The germline V gene encodes CDR1 SGHVS and CDR2 FQNEAQ. CDR3 length: 18 residues.

The J gene is TRBJ2-7, the V gene TRBV4-3; the D gene is possibly TRBD1 (6 bases). The V end lost 4 bases, the J end lost 4 bases, and 14 bases lay between the germline ends. Germline assignment: CDR1 LGHNA and CDR2 YSLEER. There are 14 residues in the CDR3. The CDR3 bases are TGCGCCAGCAGCCCGTCCAGGGGTCCTTACGAGCAGTACTTC. Its protein is CASSPSRGPYEQYF.

By sample share, this clone is medium-sized (0.01 to 0.1%). The rearrangement joins TRBV19 to TRBJ1-6; TRBD1 is a possible D gene (6 bases). Trimming left V 5 bases short and J 7 bases short, with 15 bases between. Germline-derived CDR1 and CDR2 are LNHDA and SQIVND (reference sequence). The CDR3 runs 15 residues. In DNA form, the CDR3 reads TGTGCCAGTAGTGGCGGGGGCGCCGGGAATTCACCCCTCCACTTT. Protein product: CASSGGGAGNSPLHF.

The table lists this clone with a count of one. The rearrangement joins TRBV19 to TRBJ2-7; D perhaps matches TRBD2 (6 bases). V lost 3 bases, J lost 2 bases, and 11 bases lay in between. This CDR3 contains 14 residues. Germline lookup yields CDR1 LNHDA and CDR2 SQIVND (reference sequence). CDR3 sequence (DNA): TGTGCCAGTAGTATGAGGCGGGGCCCCTACGAGCAGTACTTC. Its protein is CASSMRRGPYEQYF.

The chain recombines TRBV30 with TRBJ2-1; 9 bases align to TRBD1. V was clipped by 4 bases and J by 9 bases; unmatched bases: 13. In germline, CDR1 is GTSNPN, CDR2 SVGIG (reference sequence). This CDR3 contains 15 residues. CDR3: CAWTQGDRVSGEQFF. Here the CDR3 DNA reads TGTGCCTGGACCCAGGGGGACAGGGTTAGCGGTGAGCAGTTCTTC.